These 15 T cell receptor beta chains were sequenced from one sample in a study of T cell responses to AZD1222 COVID-19 vaccine. Measured with immunoSEQ multiplex PCR; TCRdb has only the in-frame clones, and not every one. The data hold 120,000 to 150,000 clones, with around 91% observed a single time. The specimen was peripheral blood, collected on day 0 of AZD1222 vaccination. The receptors here all came from an adult in good health.

The rearrangement uses TRBV12-5 and TRBJ1-4; D unclear. CDR1 and CDR2 from the germline V gene are LGHNT and FRNRAP. V lost 3 bases and J 2 bases, leaving 10 bases between the germline ends. The CDR3 consists of 15 residues. Here the CDR3 reads CASGFRSGTNEKLFF. The DNA of the CDR3 is TGTGCTAGTGGTTTTCGGAGCGGGACTAATGAAAAACTGTTTTTT. Using reference TRBV12-5 and TRBJ1-4 for the parts outside the CDR3, the full variable domain is DARVTQTPRHKVTEMGQEVTMRCQPILGHNTVFWYRQTMMQGLELLAYFRNRAPLDDSGMPKDRFSAEMPDATLATLKIQPSEPRDSAVYFCASGFRSGTNEKLFFGSGTQLSVL.

The genes are TRBV4-1 and TRBJ1-2, with 9 bases that match TRBD1. Germline assignment: CDR1 MGHRA and CDR2 YSYEKL. CDR3 length: 15 residues. V was pared by 2 bases and J by 5 bases, with 6 bases of the junction left unmatched. CDR3 protein: CASSQTTTGGYGYTF. The CDR3 DNA follows: TGCGCCAGCAGCCAAACAACGACAGGGGGTTATGGCTACACCTTC.

The genes are TRBV19 and TRBJ2-3; D unclear. V was shortened by 1 base and J by 3 bases, with 11 bases between the two germline ends. Germline CDR1 reads LNHDA; CDR2 reads SQIVND (reference sequence). The CDR3 spans 15 residues. CDR3 in amino acids: CASSIAGVGTDTQYF. In DNA, the CDR3 is TGTGCCAGTAGTATAGCTGGAGTAGGGACAGATACGCAGTATTTT.

This clone was seen once. The chain links TRBV3-1 (or the pseudogene TRBV3-2) to TRBJ1-3, with D maybe TRBD1 (5 bases). V lost 4 bases and J 2 bases, leaving 9 bases between the germline ends. Looked up from germline, CDR1 is LGHDT and CDR2 is YNNKEL (reference sequence). CDR3 size: 14 residues. The CDR3 loop reads CASSPGTPGNTIYF. CDR3 in DNA: TGTGCCAGCAGCCCGGGGACGCCTGGAAACACCATATATTTT.

The CDR3 reads CASSQVGGGEKLFF. The CDR3 DNA follows: TGTGCCAGCAGCCAAGTTGGGGGGGGCGAAAAACTGTTTTTT. This sequence joins TRBV3-1 (or the pseudogene TRBV3-2) and TRBJ1-4; a possible D gene is TRBD1 (6 bases). The CDR3 totals 14 residues. V was clipped by 1 base and J by 8 bases, with 11 bases between them. The germline CDR1 and CDR2 sequences are LGHDT and YNNKEL (reference sequence).

This chain joins TRBV27 and TRBJ1-1; D gene ambiguous. Trimming cost V 6 bases and J 3 bases, with 8 bases left between them. Germline V gene lookup returns CDR1 MNHEY and CDR2 SMNVEV (reference sequence). This CDR3 spans 12 amino acids. CDR3 DNA sequence: TGTGCCAGCAGAACTGGTTACACTGAAGCTTTCTTT. Residues: CASRTGYTEAFF.

J is TRBJ1-5 and V is TRBV11-2; D unclear. V was cut by 1 base and J by 7 bases, with 5 bases left in between. The CDR3 sequence is 12 residues long. The germline V gene encodes CDR1 SGHAT and CDR2 FQNNGV. The CDR3 reads CASSLGKQPQHF. The CDR3 region has the DNA TGTGCCAGCAGCTTAGGAAAGCAGCCCCAGCATTTT. The variable domain in full, completed from reference TRBV11-2 and TRBJ1-5, reads EAGVAQSPRYKIIEKRQSVAFWCNPISGHATLYWYQQILGQGPKLLIQFQNNGVVDDSQLPKDRFSAERLKGVDSTLKIQPAKLEDSAVYLCASSLGKQPQHFGDGTRLSIL.

The chain is built from TRBV5-1 and TRBJ2-5; TRBD2 agrees at 8 bases. Looked up from germline, CDR1 is SGHRS and CDR2 is YFSETQ. With 0 bases clipped from V and 4 bases from J, the junction kept 8 bases outside the gene matches. The CDR3 is 16 amino acids. The CDR3 sequence: CASSLAGGSRSETQYF. The CDR3 bases are TGCGCCAGCAGCTTGGCGGGAGGGTCTCGGTCAGAGACCCAGTACTTC.

The V call is TRBV2, the J call TRBJ2-2, with 8 bases fitting TRBD2. Germline V lookup: CDR1 SNHLY, CDR2 FYNNEI. The CDR3 length is 17 residues. V trimming: 4 bases; J trimming: 6 bases; junction bases outside the gene matches: 13. The CDR3 nucleotides read TGTGCCAGCAGTGGCACCCTCGGCGGGGGGCTGTCCGGGGAGCTGTTTTTT. It specifies CASSGTLGGGLSGELFF.

This chain links TRBV5-5 with TRBJ1-5; D ambiguous. The CDR3 sequence is 15 residues long. V dropped 2 bases and J dropped 0 bases, with 9 bases sitting between them. Germline-derived CDR1 and CDR2 are SGHKS and YYEKEE (reference sequence). The CDR3 sequence is CASSFEPNSNQPQHF. The CDR3 DNA reads as TGTGCCAGCAGCTTCGAACCTAATAGCAATCAGCCCCAGCATTTT.

This clone appeared once. The chain has TRBV7-8 and TRBJ2-3; D perhaps matches TRBD2 (6 bases). The germline CDR1 and CDR2 sequences are SGHVS and FQNEAQ. The V gene lost 4 bases and the J gene lost 2 bases, with 13 bases spanning the gap. This CDR3 spans 15 amino acids. In DNA, the CDR3 is TGTGCCAGCAGCTCGGGGCGCGGGATCACAGATACGCAGTATTTT. The encoded protein is CASSSGRGITDTQYF.

The V and J genes are TRBV14 and TRBJ2-1; D is tentatively TRBD1 or TRBD2 (5 bases each). Trimming cost V 0 bases and J 7 bases, with 22 bases left between them. The germline gives CDR1 SGHDN, CDR2 FVKESK. The CDR3 sequence is 18 residues long. The chain's CDR3 is CASSQDLGRVPNFNEQFF. The CDR3 DNA sequence: TGTGCCAGCAGCCAAGATTTGGGGCGGGTCCCAAACTTTAATGAGCAGTTCTTC.

J is TRBJ2-3 and V is TRBV4-2, with TRBD2 matching 11 bases. V trimming: 1 base; J trimming: 4 bases; junction bases outside the gene matches: 7. This CDR3 comprises 17 residues. The germline CDR1 and CDR2 sequences are LGHNA and YNFKEQ. As DNA, the CDR3 is TGTGCCAGCAGCCAAGGTGGGACTAGCGGTGGTGCAGATACGCAGTATTTT. It specifies CASSQGGTSGGADTQYF.

The chain is built from TRBV7-9 and TRBJ1-6; D is ambiguous. V lost 0 bases, J lost 9 bases, and 18 bases lay in between. CDR3 size: 17 residues. Per the germline V gene, CDR1 is SEHNR and CDR2 is FQNEAQ (reference sequence). Here the CDR3 reads CASSLALLTEDPSPLHF. The CDR3, as DNA: TGTGCCAGCAGCTTAGCGTTGTTGACGGAGGATCCTTCACCCCTCCACTTT.

This clone was counted between two and nine times. The gene calls are TRBV19 and TRBJ1-3; D may be TRBD1 (6 bases). Germline V gene lookup returns CDR1 LNHDA and CDR2 SQIVND (reference sequence). This CDR3 has 14 residues. Trimming took 9 bases from V and 2 from J, leaving 14 bases between them. CDR3 amino acids: CASRRGGPGNTIYF. CDR3 coding DNA: TGTGCCAGCAGAAGAGGGGGGCCTGGAAACACCATATATTTT.